This T cell receptor beta chain was profiled in a study of neurological immune-mediated disorders. Overall study context: About 90% of the roughly 34 multiple sclerosis patients had relapsing-remitting disease; 3 had secondary progressive.

Study outcomes and limitations: For the multiple sclerosis repertoire cluster, no association with any clinical or MRI feature was found.

Every sequencing run gave over 200 million TCR-beta sequences, taken from 15-18 subjects. Via MiXCR, TCRdb re-called the 5' RACE reads, giving one row per CDR3 protein. In the table there are 35,000 to 40,000 distinct CDR3 sequences, about 2.3% of which are singletons. Ten or more counts support this clonotype. Its cognate antigen is unknown. Germline values: CDR1 SEHNR, CDR2 FQNEAQ (reference sequence). The CDR3 sequence is 17 residues long. The ends lost 3 bases at V and 5 bases at J; junction bases unmatched: 15. PBMCs numbering 2 million and stored at -80 C yielded the unsorted libraries. This clonotype was sampled from a man over 45 with multiple sclerosis. Sequencing used PBMCs. The V call is TRBV7-9, the J call TRBJ1-1, with 7 nucleotides matching TRBD1. The CDR3 region is CASSFRISRTGKTEAFF. In DNA form, the CDR3 reads TGTGCCAGCAGCTTCCGGATTTCTCGGACAGGCAAGACTGAAGCTTTCTTT.